This passage covers 23 T cell receptor beta chains from one sample sequenced in a study of PD-L1 blockade in urothelial cancer. Indicated time point: pretreatment peripheral blood. Using immunoSEQ multiplex PCR, the repertoire was profiled, and TCRdb retains in-frame clones only, with some absent. In the table there are approximately 88,000 clones, roughly 84% of which are singletons. The sample here was PBMCs, taken around atezolizumab (anti-PD-L1) treatment. These receptors originate from a man aged 60 to 75 with urothelial cancer.

This clone was detected only once. The CDR3: CASTPKEGYSTDTQYF. The CDR3 bases are TGCGCCAGCACCCCGAAGGAGGGGTATAGCACAGATACGCAGTATTTT. The V call is TRBV10-2, the J call TRBJ2-3; possibly TRBD2 for D (6 bases). This CDR3 comprises 16 residues. The germline V gene has CDR1 WSHSY and CDR2 SAAADI. V was shortened by 7 bases and J by 0 bases, with 17 bases between the two germline ends.

J is TRBJ1-1 and V is TRBV5-8; D is undetermined. The CDR3 is made up of 14 amino acids. Germline V gene sequence: CDR1 SGHTS, CDR2 YDEGEE. Trimming left V 2 bases short and J 8 bases short, with 16 bases between. The CDR3 DNA is TGTGCCAGCAGCTTCGGGTTGGGAGAAGTGGAAGCTTTCTTT. Encoded protein: CASSFGLGEVEAFF. The full variable domain, rest sourced from reference TRBV5-8 and TRBJ1-1, is EAGVTQSPTHLIKTRGQQATLRCSPISGHTSVYWYQQALGLGLQFLLWYDEGEERNRGNFPPRFSGRQFPNYSSELNVNALELEDSALYLCASSFGLGEVEAFFGQGTRLTVV.

This clone was observed a handful of times. The chain combines TRBV7-2 with TRBJ1-1, with D possibly matching TRBD1 (5 bases). The CDR3 totals 13 residues. The V end lost 0 bases, the J end lost 5 bases, and 7 bases lay between the germline ends. Per the germline V gene, CDR1 is SGHTA and CDR2 is FQGNSA. The CDR3 sequence: CASSLAQGTEAFF. CDR3 nucleotides: TGTGCCAGCAGCTTAGCGCAGGGAACTGAAGCTTTCTTT.

The chain is built from TRBV11-2 and TRBJ1-1; 8 bases agree with TRBD1. Unmatched junction bases numbered 19, after V lost 7 bases and J lost 6 bases. CDR1 and CDR2 (germline): SGHAT, FQNNGV. CDR3 length equals 17 residues. Here the CDR3 reads CASTKRLGAGGLAEAFF. For the CDR3, the DNA is TGTGCCAGCACCAAGAGGTTGGGCGCAGGGGGCTTAGCTGAAGCTTTCTTT.

The chain joins TRBV7-7 to TRBJ2-5; 8 nucleotides match TRBD2. The CDR3 spans 14 residues. The J segment lost 5 bases and the V segment lost 6 bases, leaving 8 bases of the junction unmatched. Germline values: CDR1 SSHAT, CDR2 FNYEAQ (reference sequence). The CDR3 DNA reads TGTGCCAGCAGACCCGGGGGGGCAGGGGAGACCCAGTACTTC. Amino acids: CASRPGGAGETQYF.

The chain employs TRBV10-1 and TRBJ1-3; 12 nucleotides align to TRBD1. This CDR3 comprises 15 residues. Germline V gene lookup returns CDR1 WNHNN and CDR2 SYGVQD (reference sequence). V gave up 6 bases and J gave up 3 bases; unmatched junction bases: 3. For the CDR3, the DNA is TGCGCCAGCAGGGGACAGGGGGCCGTTGGAAACACCATATATTTT. Translated, it gives CASRGQGAVGNTIYF.

The chain recombines TRBV20-1 with TRBJ2-1; D remains ambiguous. CDR3 length equals 10 residues. Germline values: CDR1 DFQATT, CDR2 SNEGSKA (reference sequence). The V end lost 4 bases, the J end lost 10 bases, and 8 bases lay between the germline ends. The CDR3 DNA sequence: TGCAGTGCTAATCTGCGGGAGCAGTTCTTC. Its protein product is CSANLREQFF.

This chain connects TRBV7-9 to TRBJ2-5; D is unclear. The CDR3 sequence is 14 residues long. CDR1 and CDR2 from the germline V gene are SEHNR and FQNEAQ (reference sequence). V was clipped by 2 bases and J by 5 bases, with 12 bases between them. The DNA for the CDR3 is TGTGCCAGCAGCTTACGAGGATTCGGGGAGACCCAGTACTTC. This sequence encodes CASSLRGFGETQYF. The full variable domain, in which reference TRBV7-9 and TRBJ2-5 provide the parts outside the CDR3, is DTGVSQNPRHKITKRGQNVTFRCDPISEHNRLYWYRQTLGQGPEFLTYFQNEAQLEKSRLLSDRFSAERPKGSFSTLEIQRTEQGDSAMYLCASSLRGFGETQYFGPGTRLLVL.

This chain uses TRBV5-1 with TRBJ2-4; unclear D gene. Germline lookup yields CDR1 SGHRS and CDR2 YFSETQ. The CDR3 has 18 amino acids. The V end was cut by 6 bases, the J end by 2 bases, with 24 bases between. Here the CDR3 reads CASNEGVGLLETKNIQYF. The CDR3 bases are TGCGCCAGCAACGAAGGAGTCGGCCTTCTTGAGACCAAAAACATTCAGTACTTC.

This sequence joins TRBV27 and TRBJ1-2; TRBD1 matches at 7 bases. CDR1 is MNHEY and CDR2 is SMNVEV in the germline V gene (reference sequence). The CDR3 loop spans 16 amino acids. Losses at the gene ends were 2 bases for V and 0 bases for J; bases not matched to a gene: 6. CDR3 protein: CASSLRGQQPNYGYTF. In DNA form, the CDR3 reads TGTGCCAGCAGTTTAAGGGGGCAGCAACCTAACTATGGCTACACCTTC.

The J gene is TRBJ2-5, the V gene TRBV2; 8 positions match TRBD2. CDR1 is SNHLY, CDR2 FYNNEI, per germline. Trimming at V came to 4 bases and at J to 5 bases, leaving 9 bases not matched to a gene. The CDR3 totals 15 residues. CDR3 nucleotide sequence: TGTGCCAGCAGTGGACCGGGACTAGGTGAGGAGACCCAGTACTTC. As protein: CASSGPGLGEETQYF.

This rearrangement joins TRBV30 to TRBJ2-2; D unclear. The ends were cut back, 6 bases at V and 6 bases at J, with 20 bases in the middle. Looked up from germline, CDR1 is GTSNPN and CDR2 is SVGIG (reference sequence). The length of the CDR3 is 15 residues. The CDR3 region has the DNA TGTGCCTGTAAAACGGGTCTTCTGAGGTCCGGGGAGCTGTTTTTT. Protein sequence: CACKTGLLRSGELFF.

The chain uses TRBV6-1 and TRBJ2-1; 9 bases are shared with TRBD1. Trimming removed 6 bases from V and 6 bases from J; junction bases left unmatched: 9. This CDR3 is built from 15 residues. In germline, CDR1 is MNHNS, CDR2 SASEGT. The CDR3 sequence: CASSAITGGGNEQFF. Written as DNA, the CDR3 is TGTGCCAGCAGCGCTATCACAGGGGGCGGCAATGAGCAGTTCTTC.

The rearrangement uses TRBV4-3 and TRBJ1-2, with D maybe TRBD1 (5 bases). The CDR3 has 15 residues. Germline V gene data show CDR1 as LGHNA and CDR2 as YSLEER. V was pared by 0 bases and J by 6 bases, with 14 bases between. The CDR3, as DNA: TGCGCCAGCAGCCAAGATACGAGCGGGGCAGATGGCTACACCTTC. Translated, it gives CASSQDTSGADGYTF.

The chain carries TRBV19 and TRBJ2-3; 7 nucleotides agree with TRBD2. Trimming at V came to 11 bases and at J to 2 bases, leaving 10 bases not matched to a gene. The CDR3 spans 14 residues. Germline-derived CDR1 and CDR2 are LNHDA and SQIVND (reference sequence). In nucleotides, the CDR3 is TGTGCCGCAAGGGGCGGGGGATCCACAGATACGCAGTATTTT. It translates to CAARGGGSTDTQYF.

The chain couples TRBV14 to TRBJ2-7; 12 nucleotides align to TRBD2. Germline CDR1 and CDR2: SGHDN and FVKESK. V trimming: 4 bases; J trimming: 5 bases; junction bases outside the gene matches: 15. The CDR3 length is 18 residues. For the CDR3, the DNA is TGTGCCAGCAGCCTCCGGGCACTAGCGGGGGGATCCGCTAACGAGCAGTACTTC. Translating gives CASSLRALAGGSANEQYF.

The V gene is TRBV7-9, the J gene TRBJ2-1; D ambiguous. V shed 5 bases and J shed 2 bases, with 7 bases lying between them. This CDR3 has 13 amino acids. Germline CDR1 is SEHNR and CDR2 is FQNEAQ (reference sequence). Written as DNA, the CDR3 is TGTGCCAGCAGCCCCACGGCCTACAATGAGCAGTTCTTC. This encodes CASSPTAYNEQFF. The variable domain in full, completed from reference TRBV7-9 and TRBJ2-1, reads DTGVSQNPRHKITKRGQNVTFRCDPISEHNRLYWYRQTLGQGPEFLTYFQNEAQLEKSRLLSDRFSAERPKGSFSTLEIQRTEQGDSAMYLCASSPTAYNEQFFGPGTRLTVL.

This chain connects TRBV10-3 to TRBJ1-1; 9 positions match TRBD1. Per the germline V gene, CDR1 is ENHRY and CDR2 is SYGVKD. Trimming cost V 10 bases and J 8 bases; bases outside gene matches: 11. The CDR3 is made up of 13 amino acids. CDR3 region: CATKVRTGEEAFF. CDR3 in DNA: TGTGCCACCAAAGTCCGGACAGGGGAAGAAGCTTTCTTT.

The chain employs TRBV28 and TRBJ2-1, with 12 bases aligning to TRBD2. V was clipped by 5 bases and J by 7 bases; unmatched bases: 9. CDR1 and CDR2 from the germline V gene are MDHEN and SYDVKM. CDR3 size: 16 residues. The DNA of the CDR3 is TGTGCCAGCAGTAGGACTAGCGGGATTTCGTGGAATGAGCAGTTCTTC. As protein: CASSRTSGISWNEQFF.

The rearrangement links TRBV2 to TRBJ2-7; TRBD1 is a possible D gene (5 bases). Germline loops: CDR1 SNHLY, CDR2 FYNNEI. Trimming removed 2 bases from V and 2 bases from J, with 10 bases in between. CDR3 size: 14 residues. CDR3 coding DNA: TGTGCCAGCAGTGAAAGTTGGGGCCCCTACGAGCAGTACTTC. This gives the protein CASSESWGPYEQYF.

J is TRBJ1-1 and V is TRBV5-8; D gene unclear. The CDR3 has 13 residues. V lost 1 base, J lost 1 base, and 5 bases lay in between. Per germline, CDR1 SGHTS and CDR2 YDEGEE. CDR3 sequence: CASSLSQNTEAFF. The CDR3 DNA follows: TGTGCCAGCAGCTTGTCACAGAACACTGAAGCTTTCTTT.

This clone was seen more than once but under ten times. This chain connects TRBV7-8 to TRBJ2-1; 7 nucleotides match TRBD1. The V gene end was trimmed by 5 bases and the J gene end by 3 bases; junction bases not matched to a gene: 4. Germline V gene lookup returns CDR1 SGHVS and CDR2 FQNEAQ. This CDR3 is 14 amino acids long. Here the CDR3 DNA reads TGTGCCAGCAGCCGGGACAGCCACTACAATGAGCAGTTCTTC. This codes for CASSRDSHYNEQFF.

This chain uses TRBV7-9 with TRBJ2-5, with 8 nucleotides matching TRBD1. V was pared by 5 bases and J by 5 bases, with 4 bases of the junction left unmatched. The germline CDR1 and CDR2 sequences are SEHNR and FQNEAQ (reference sequence). The CDR3 sequence is 13 residues long. CDR3 bases: TGTGCCAGCAGCCTCCGGACAGGGGAGACCCAGTACTTC. Translated: CASSLRTGETQYF.